A single sample is the source of the 27 T cell receptor beta chains below, sequenced in a study of identical twins. TCRdb reprocessed the 5' RACE reads via MiXCR and lists one record per CDR3 protein. The data contain approximately 500,000 distinct CDR3 sequences, 20% to 30% of them singletons. This sample was also put to use in a study of T cells expressing NK-cell markers.

Sample: CD4+ T cells sorted from blood. These receptors were collected from a woman aged 18-30 years in good health.

There are a few counts of this clonotype. This chain connects TRBV3-1 to TRBJ1-4; TRBD1 matches 10 bases. The germline CDR1 and CDR2 sequences are LGHDT and YNNKEL (reference sequence). The V segment lost 4 bases and the J segment 8 bases; nucleotides outside the gene matches: 7. This CDR3 is built from 15 residues. DNA of the CDR3: TGTGCCAGCAGCCTTAGCGGGACAGGGGACGAAAAACTGTTTTTT. Amino acid sequence: CASSLSGTGDEKLFF. Drawing the rest from reference TRBV3-1 and TRBJ1-4, the complete variable domain is DTAVSQTPKYLVTQMGNDKSIKCEQNLGHDTMYWYKQDSKKFLKIMFSYNNKELIINETVPNRFSPKSPDKAHLNLHINSLELGDSAVYFCASSLSGTGDEKLFFGSGTQLSVL.

A few counts support this clonotype. J is TRBJ2-5 and V is TRBV3-1; no reliable D call. Germline-derived CDR1 and CDR2 are LGHDT and YNNKEL (reference sequence). The V end lost 2 bases, the J end lost 3 bases, and 13 bases lay between the germline ends. The CDR3 length is 15 residues. Written as DNA, the CDR3 is TGTGCCAGCAGCCAACCCCACCTGCGGAAAGAGACCCAGTACTTC. Translated: CASSQPHLRKETQYF.

Of note for this clonotype: A much larger clone sits a single nucleotide away, making a read error possible. CDR3 amino acids: CSASVAGVTGELFF. The CDR3 coding sequence is TGCAGTGCTAGTGTAGCGGGAGTCACCGGGGAGCTGTTTTTT. The chain couples TRBV20-1 to TRBJ2-2; TRBD2 matches at 9 bases. The CDR3 has 14 residues. V was pared by 3 bases and J by 4 bases, with 3 bases of the junction left unmatched. Germline V gene lookup returns CDR1 DFQATT and CDR2 SNEGSKA (reference sequence).

This chain connects TRBV4-2 to TRBJ1-1, with 7 bases lining up with TRBD1. After removal of 4 bases from V and 10 bases from J, the junction contained 6 bases not matched to a gene. The CDR3 is 12 residues long. Per the germline V gene, CDR1 is LGHNA and CDR2 is YNFKEQ. The chain's CDR3 is CASSPRQGSAFF. CDR3 sequence (DNA): TGTGCCAGCAGCCCCCGACAGGGTTCAGCTTTCTTT.

The V and J genes are TRBV29-1 and TRBJ2-3; 7 nucleotides align to TRBD2. The germline V gene has CDR1 SQVTM and CDR2 ANQGSEA. V lost 1 base to trimming and J lost 0 bases; unmatched junction nucleotides: 4. The CDR3 length is 15 residues. The DNA for the CDR3 is TGCAGCGTTGAAGGGGAGGGCGGCAGCACAGATACGCAGTATTTT. Translated: CSVEGEGGSTDTQYF.

V and J are TRBV7-2 and TRBJ2-7; D tentatively reads TRBD1 or TRBD2 (5 bases each). Germline loops: CDR1 SGHTA, CDR2 FQGNSA. Trimming cost V 6 bases and J 7 bases, with 19 bases left between them. The CDR3 length is 14 residues. In nucleotides, the CDR3 is TGTGCCAGCAGGAGGACTGCAGGGCCTTATGAGCAGTACTTC. Translating gives CASRRTAGPYEQYF.

About this clonotype itself: One end of the junction is discordant with germline, which a read error may explain. The rearrangement links TRBV6-1 to TRBJ2-6; D assignment may be TRBD1 or TRBD2 (5 bases each). Germline CDR1 and CDR2: MNHNS and SASEGT. This CDR3 contains 15 residues. CDR3 in amino acids: CASNGVSSGANVLIF. As DNA, the CDR3 is TGTGCCAGCAACGGGGTGTCCTCTGGGGCCAACGTCCTGATTTTC.

The chain combines TRBV6-5 with TRBJ2-3, with 10 bases matching TRBD2. The CDR3 is 15 amino acids. V lost 4 bases and J lost 6; bases outside the gene matches: 7. The germline V gene encodes CDR1 MNHEY and CDR2 SVGAGI. CDR3 protein: CASSLEAGGWDTQYF. CDR3 bases: TGTGCCAGCAGTTTAGAAGCGGGGGGGTGGGATACGCAGTATTTT.

This clonotype was recorded a few times. V gene TRBV29-1 combines with J gene TRBJ2-1; D unresolved. The CDR3 is made up of 12 amino acids. Germline V gene sequence: CDR1 SQVTM, CDR2 ANQGSEA. The germline V and J ends were trimmed by 4 bases and 7 bases, with 11 bases remaining between them. The DNA for the CDR3 is TGCAGCGTTGGGTCCCTAAATAATGAGCAGTTCTTC. This translates into CSVGSLNNEQFF.

There are a few counts of this clonotype. The rearrangement links TRBV12-3 or TRBV12-4 to TRBJ2-1, with D possibly matching TRBD2 (5 bases). V shed 5 bases and J shed 4 bases, with 12 bases lying between them. The CDR3 covers 14 residues. The CDR3 is CASSMAGNYNEQFF. The CDR3, as DNA: TGTGCCAGCAGTATGGCCGGGAATTACAATGAGCAGTTCTTC.

This clonotype has a handful of counts. J is TRBJ2-1 and V is TRBV24-1; TRBD2 matches 11 bases. CDR1 is KGHDR and CDR2 is SFDVKD in the germline V gene. This CDR3 spans 16 amino acids. This chain's CDR3 is CATLASGRSGYNEQFF. CDR3 bases: TGTGCGACCCTGGCTAGCGGGAGGAGCGGCTACAATGAGCAGTTCTTC.

This sequence joins TRBV12-3 or TRBV12-4 and TRBJ1-4; D uncertain. Trimming removed 7 bases at V and 0 bases at J, with 9 bases between. The CDR3 is 14 amino acids. The CDR3 DNA sequence: TGTGCCAGCACCCCTAGATCAACTAATGAAAAACTGTTTTTT. Amino acid sequence: CASTPRSTNEKLFF.

The chain joins TRBV20-1 to TRBJ2-1, with D perhaps matching TRBD1 (6 bases). Germline CDR1 reads DFQATT; CDR2 reads SNEGSKA (reference sequence). There are 12 residues in the CDR3. The V end lost 5 bases, the J end lost 13 bases, and 18 bases lay between the germline ends. CDR3 DNA sequence: TGCAGTGCTGCCTTAGGGACACTCGGCCAGTTCTTC. It encodes CSAALGTLGQFF.

In its sample, this clonotype was seen a few times. J is TRBJ2-7 and V is TRBV4-3, with D perhaps matching TRBD1 (6 bases). Germline V gene lookup returns CDR1 LGHNA and CDR2 YSLEER. The CDR3 has 16 residues. The germline V and J ends were trimmed by 0 bases and 2 bases, with 14 bases remaining between them. For the CDR3, the DNA is TGCGCCAGCAGCCAAGAGTACTCCAGGGGACCCTACGAGCAGTACTTC. Its translation is CASSQEYSRGPYEQYF.

This clonotype was picked up one time. CDR3 region: CASGPGLALTGELFF. DNA of the CDR3: TGTGCCAGCGGCCCGGGACTAGCCCTCACCGGGGAGCTGTTTTTT. The chain carries TRBV6-2 or TRBV6-3 and TRBJ2-2; TRBD2 matches 9 bases. CDR3 length equals 15 residues. V lost 8 bases, J lost 4 bases, and 8 bases stayed unmatched. Germline CDR1 is MNHEY and CDR2 is SVGEGT.

The chain couples TRBV11-2 to TRBJ2-1; D is ambiguous. Trimming stripped 6 bases from V and 0 bases from J, with 12 bases between. CDR3 length: 15 residues. Germline-derived CDR1 and CDR2 are SGHAT and FQNNGV. The CDR3 DNA sequence: TGTGCCAGCAGGGTTAGCTTGAGCTCCTACAATGAGCAGTTCTTC. Amino acids: CASRVSLSSYNEQFF.

This chain joins TRBV20-1 and TRBJ1-5; D is possibly TRBD1 (6 bases). The CDR3 runs 17 residues. Per the germline V gene, CDR1 is DFQATT and CDR2 is SNEGSKA (reference sequence). V dropped 5 bases and J dropped 1 base, with 21 bases sitting between them. The CDR3, as DNA: TGCAGTGCTGCCCGCGGTCAGGGTACAGGGAGCAATCAGCCCCAGCATTTT. Translating gives CSAARGQGTGSNQPQHF.

This chain joins TRBV20-1 and TRBJ2-7; D assignment may be TRBD1 or TRBD2 (5 bases each). CDR1 is DFQATT, CDR2 SNEGSKA, per germline (reference sequence). This CDR3 comprises 16 residues. V lost 3 bases, J lost 0 bases, and 18 bases lay in between. DNA for the CDR3: TGCAGTGCTAGTCCGCATGGGGCGGGTTTCTCCTACGAGCAGTACTTC. Its translation is CSASPHGAGFSYEQYF.

The chain carries TRBV6-2 or TRBV6-3 and TRBJ2-5; no firm D call. This CDR3 comprises 12 residues. Trimming stripped 5 bases from V and 4 bases from J, with 8 bases between. Germline CDR1 reads MNHEY; CDR2 reads SVGEGT. Here the CDR3 DNA reads TGTGCCAGCAGTCCTGTGGGAGAGACCCAGTACTTC. This codes for CASSPVGETQYF.

J is TRBJ2-1 and V is TRBV20-1, with 10 bases aligning to TRBD2. Losses at the gene ends were 5 bases for V and 7 bases for J; bases not matched to a gene: 8. The CDR3 has 14 amino acids. Germline assignment: CDR1 DFQATT and CDR2 SNEGSKA (reference sequence). CDR3 DNA: TGCAGTGCTTATCTAGCGGGAGTGAGGAATGAGCAGTTCTTC. Translated: CSAYLAGVRNEQFF.

A few counts support this clonotype. The V and J genes are TRBV12-3 or TRBV12-4 and TRBJ1-2; 10 nucleotides align to TRBD1. Trimming removed 8 bases from V and 5 bases from J; junction bases left unmatched: 11. The CDR3 sequence is 15 residues long. The CDR3 DNA is TGTGCCAGCGGGTCTTGGACAGGGGGAGTTTATGGCTACACCTTC. Amino acids: CASGSWTGGVYGYTF.

This clonotype has only a few counts. The chain is built from TRBV20-1 and TRBJ2-1; 8 nucleotides line up with TRBD2. J gave up 4 bases and V 3 bases, and 5 bases lay outside the gene matches. The CDR3 has 14 residues. The germline CDR1 and CDR2 sequences are DFQATT and SNEGSKA (reference sequence). The CDR3 DNA follows: TGCAGTGCTAGGGTACTAGCGGTTTACAATGAGCAGTTCTTC. This translates into CSARVLAVYNEQFF.

The J gene is TRBJ2-1, the V gene TRBV9; unclear D gene. The CDR3 contains 15 residues. CDR1 and CDR2 from the germline V gene are SGDLS and YYNGEE. Trimming took 3 bases from V and 3 from J, leaving 13 bases between them. CDR3 loop: CASSADPWDYNEQFF. CDR3 DNA sequence: TGTGCCAGCAGCGCTGACCCATGGGACTACAATGAGCAGTTCTTC.

This clonotype was counted between two and nine times. In nucleotides, the CDR3 is TGTGCCAGCAGCTTAAGGTTAGGACTAGCACCGTACAATGAGCAGTTCTTC. This encodes CASSLRLGLAPYNEQFF. The rearrangement joins TRBV7-8 to TRBJ2-1, with 8 bases that match TRBD2. The V and J ends lost 2 bases and 4 bases, in that order; junction bases with no gene match: 10. The CDR3 spans 17 residues. Germline V gene data show CDR1 as SGHVS and CDR2 as FQNEAQ.

The chain uses TRBV5-5 and TRBJ2-2; 9 positions agree with TRBD2. The CDR3 covers 18 residues. CDR1 and CDR2 from the germline V gene are SGHKS and YYEKEE (reference sequence). V was clipped by 0 bases and J by 4 bases; unmatched bases: 10. The CDR3 DNA reads TGTGCCAGCAGCTTGGCCAAGCTAACTAGCGGGCGCACCGGGGAGCTGTTTTTT. This encodes CASSLAKLTSGRTGELFF.

The rearrangement uses TRBV20-1 and TRBJ2-3; TRBD1 or TRBD2 may be the D gene (5 bases each). This CDR3 region has 13 residues. CDR1 and CDR2 from the germline V gene are DFQATT and SNEGSKA (reference sequence). Between the trimmed V and J ends, which lost 4 bases and 1 base, there was a span of 9 bases. CDR3 sequence reads: CSATGQRTDTQYF. DNA for the CDR3: TGCAGTGCTACGGGGCAGCGCACAGATACGCAGTATTTT.

V gene TRBV20-1 combines with J gene TRBJ2-1; 7 bases match TRBD2. This CDR3 has 14 residues. Trimming at V came to 2 bases and at J to 4 bases, leaving 5 bases not matched to a gene. Germline CDR1 and CDR2: DFQATT and SNEGSKA (reference sequence). CDR3 in DNA: TGCAGTGCTAGACGCCTAGCGGCTTACAATGAGCAGTTCTTC. It specifies CSARRLAAYNEQFF.